The 3 T cell receptor beta chains in this list originate from one sample, sequenced in a study of blood T cell repertoires in COVID-19. Measured with immunoSEQ multiplex PCR; TCRdb has only the in-frame clones, and not every one. This repertoire shows fewer than 300,000 clones, roughly 80% found once; its top ten account for roughly 1.5%. The sample consisted of peripheral blood. These TCRs come from a human donor with COVID-19, enrolled during active disease. The donor label of this sample is uncertain.

The chain is built from TRBV7-2 and TRBJ1-2; the D is unclear. Germline-derived CDR1 and CDR2 are SGHTA and FQGNSA. V lost 3 bases to trimming and J lost 8 bases, with 16 bases between them. The CDR3 is made up of 14 amino acids. CDR3: CASSFLAEDGGYTF. CDR3 in DNA: TGTGCCAGCAGCTTTCTCGCGGAGGACGGAGGCTACACCTTC.

This chain uses TRBV5-1 with TRBJ2-1, with 7 bases identical to TRBD2. The CDR3 length is 16 residues. Per germline, CDR1 SGHRS and CDR2 YFSETQ. J lost 0 bases, V lost 3 bases, and 6 bases had no gene match. For the CDR3, the DNA is TGCGCCAGCAGCTCCAGCGGGGCTAGCTCCTACAATGAGCAGTTCTTC. Translated, it gives CASSSSGASSYNEQFF.

This clone was picked up one time. V is TRBV28 and J is TRBJ2-3, with D tentatively TRBD2 (6 bases). V was clipped by 5 bases and J by 4 bases, with 16 bases between them. The CDR3 has 15 residues. CDR1 is MDHEN, CDR2 SYDVKM, per germline. The CDR3 loop is CASSLSLARPDTQYF. In DNA, the CDR3 is TGTGCCAGCAGTCTATCGCTAGCGAGACCAGATACGCAGTATTTT. The full variable domain, with the rest looked up from reference TRBV28 and TRBJ2-3, is DVKVTQSSRYLVKRTGEKVFLECVQDMDHENMFWYRQDPGLGLRLIYFSYDVKMKEKGDIPEGYSVSREKKERFSLILESASTNQTSMYLCASSLSLARPDTQYFGPGTRLTVL.